Sequencing of this T cell receptor beta chain was carried out in a study of human T cells and chemical hapten exposure. Trimming shortened V by 4 bases and J by 5 bases, and 8 bases separated the two germline ends. CDR3 size: 11 residues. Germline-derived CDR1 and CDR2 are GTSNPN and SVGIG (reference sequence). Via MiXCR, TCRdb re-called the RACE reads, giving one row per CDR3 protein. The repertoire consists of 75,000 to 90,000 distinct CDR3 sequences, with about 10% occurring once and the leading ten covering 4.5% to 5%. Time point in this sample: patch test 2, 6 weeks after DPC sensitization. Specified treatment: therapeutic diphenylcyclopropenone sensitization with weekly scalp DPC.

The origin of this receptor is a woman between 45 and 60 years old with alopecia areata. Some clones in this sample may be carry-over from other donors' samples. The rearrangement joins TRBV30 to TRBJ2-5; D remains unclear. Sequencing was performed on whole blood, taken in connection with sensitization to the hapten diphenylcyclopropenone (DPC). This CDR3 is CAWTLSETQYF. Here the CDR3 DNA reads TGTGCCTGGACCCTTTCGGAGACCCAGTACTTC.